A single sample gave rise to the 22 T cell receptor beta chains below, sequenced in a study of T-cell reconstitution after alpha-beta-depleted transplantation in children. Unique molecular identifiers were used in preparing the TCRbeta library. TCRdb processed the PCR reads anew with MiXCR; each CDR3 protein has one entry. The repertoire holds 450,000 to 700,000 distinct CDR3 sequences, with 20% to 30% as singletons. The starting material was PBMCs, obtained before TCRalphabeta/CD19-depleted stem cell transplant. These receptors originate from a boy under three years old with Wiskott-Aldrich syndrome, due to receive a stem cell transplant.

This clonotype showed up just a few times. V is TRBV14 and J is TRBJ2-1; the D gene could be TRBD1 or TRBD2 (5 bases each). Deletions cut 4 bases from V and 2 bases from J, with 6 bases between. The CDR3 contains 13 residues. CDR1 and CDR2 (germline): SGHDN, FVKESK. The CDR3, as DNA: TGTGCCAGCAGCCGGGGACCCTACAATGAGCAGTTCTTC. As protein: CASSRGPYNEQFF. The variable domain in full, completed from reference TRBV14 and TRBJ2-1, reads EAGVTQFPSHSVIEKGQTVTLRCDPISGHDNLYWYRRVMGKEIKFLLHFVKESKQDESGMPNNRFLAERTGGTYSTLKVQPAELEDSGVYFCASSRGPYNEQFFGPGTRLTVL.

J is TRBJ2-1 and V is TRBV29-1; 14 bases align to TRBD2. Losses at the gene ends were 3 bases for V and 4 bases for J; bases not matched to a gene: 8. Germline loops: CDR1 SQVTM, CDR2 ANQGSEA. The CDR3 has 17 amino acids. In DNA, the CDR3 is TGCAGCGTTGAGGGACTAGCGGGAGCTGGGGTTTACAATGAGCAGTTCTTC. Translation: CSVEGLAGAGVYNEQFF.

Only a few counts were recorded for this clonotype. The chain has TRBV5-5 and TRBJ1-1; D unresolved. Germline CDR1 is SGHKS and CDR2 is YYEKEE (reference sequence). This CDR3 has 14 residues. Trimming stripped 4 bases from V and 1 base from J, with 11 bases between. The CDR3 sequence: CASSPRWGNTEAFF. DNA of the CDR3: TGTGCCAGCAGCCCTCGTTGGGGGAACACTGAAGCTTTCTTT.

V and J are TRBV6-1 and TRBJ2-3, with a possible D match to TRBD2 (5 bases). The CDR3 contains 13 residues. V lost 4 bases and J lost 3, with 8 bases in between. CDR1 MNHNS and CDR2 SASEGT come from the germline V gene. CDR3 loop: CASSGAVTDTQYF. The CDR3 nucleotides read TGTGCCAGCAGTGGAGCGGTGACAGATACGCAGTATTTT.

This clonotype was observed a few times. The chain uses TRBV27 and TRBJ2-5; D uncertain. The CDR3 is 13 residues long. Germline CDR1 is MNHEY and CDR2 is SMNVEV (reference sequence). The V gene lost 3 bases and the J gene lost 5 bases, with 10 bases spanning the gap. Here the CDR3 reads CASSFRIPETQYF. The CDR3 DNA reads TGTGCCAGCAGTTTCCGAATTCCGGAGACCCAGTACTTC.

The chain couples TRBV20-1 to TRBJ2-5; 14 nucleotides align to TRBD2. The germline gives CDR1 DFQATT, CDR2 SNEGSKA (reference sequence). The ends lost 4 bases at V and 4 bases at J; junction bases unmatched: 5. This CDR3 has 15 amino acids. The CDR3: CSATRTSGRPETQYF. The CDR3 coding sequence is TGCAGTGCTACGAGGACTAGCGGGAGGCCAGAGACCCAGTACTTC.

This clonotype was seen a handful of times. The CDR3 protein is CSAREGQVNQPQHF. The CDR3 nucleotides read TGCAGTGCTAGAGAGGGACAGGTCAATCAGCCCCAGCATTTT. This chain connects TRBV20-1 to TRBJ1-5, with TRBD1 identical over 8 bases. The CDR3 is 14 amino acids. J was trimmed by 3 bases and V by 0 bases; bases with no gene match: 1. In germline, CDR1 is DFQATT, CDR2 SNEGSKA (reference sequence).

The chain is built from TRBV20-1 and TRBJ1-5, with a tentative D call TRBD1 (6 bases). Between the trimmed V and J ends, which lost 8 bases and 5 bases, there was a span of 13 bases. The CDR3 is made up of 12 amino acids. Per the germline V gene, CDR1 is DFQATT and CDR2 is SNEGSKA (reference sequence). The CDR3 is CSTGQPDQPQHF. CDR3 bases: TGCAGTACCGGACAGCCGGATCAGCCCCAGCATTTT.

J is TRBJ2-1 and V is TRBV19; D gene uncertain. The germline gives CDR1 LNHDA, CDR2 SQIVND (reference sequence). V was trimmed by 2 bases and J by 0 bases, leaving 8 bases between them. This CDR3 region has 15 residues. The CDR3 here is CASSIKLVSYNEQFF. The CDR3 DNA reads TGTGCCAGTAGTATAAAGTTGGTCTCCTACAATGAGCAGTTCTTC. Full variable domain (remainder filled in from reference TRBV19 and TRBJ2-1): DGGITQSPKYLFRKEGQNVTLSCEQNLNHDAMYWYRQDPGQGLRLIYYSQIVNDFQKGDIAEGYSVSREKKESFPLTVTSAQKNPTAFYLCASSIKLVSYNEQFFGPGTRLTVL.

The V and J genes are TRBV4-2 and TRBJ2-1; TRBD2 aligns across 13 bases. V lost 7 bases to trimming and J lost 1 base; unmatched junction nucleotides: 13. The germline V gene has CDR1 LGHNA and CDR2 YNFKEQ. CDR3 length equals 19 residues. CDR3 coding DNA: TGTGCCAGCACCGGGAGCGGACTAGCGGGAGCTCCTTCCTACAATGAGCAGTTCTTC. This sequence encodes CASTGSGLAGAPSYNEQFF.

This clonotype came up a few times. The chain combines TRBV12-3 or TRBV12-4 with TRBJ2-7; the D gene is possibly TRBD2 (6 bases). The CDR3 sequence is 15 residues long. V lost 3 bases and J lost 0, with 12 bases in between. The CDR3 sequence: CASSFGGAFSYEQYF. DNA for the CDR3: TGTGCCAGCAGTTTTGGCGGGGCATTCTCCTACGAGCAGTACTTC.

The gene calls are TRBV6-5 and TRBJ1-5; D is undetermined. Trimming pared 3 bases from V and 2 bases from J, leaving 8 bases between. Germline-derived CDR1 and CDR2 are MNHEY and SVGAGI. The CDR3 is 14 residues long. The CDR3 bases are TGTGCCAGCAGTTATAGGCGTGGCAATCAGCCCCAGCATTTT. The encoded protein is CASSYRRGNQPQHF.

The chain carries TRBV24-1 and TRBJ2-1, with D uncertain. CDR3 size: 13 residues. Germline V gene data show CDR1 as KGHDR and CDR2 as SFDVKD. The germline V and J ends were trimmed by 3 bases and 10 bases, with 12 bases remaining between them. The CDR3 region is CATSDPDNQEQFF. The CDR3 DNA sequence: TGTGCCACCAGTGATCCCGATAATCAGGAGCAGTTCTTC.

This clonotype showed up just a few times. The chain combines TRBV5-1 with TRBJ2-1; 10 positions agree with TRBD2. Losses at the gene ends were 3 bases for V and 0 bases for J; bases not matched to a gene: 3. In germline, CDR1 is SGHRS, CDR2 YFSETQ. This CDR3 is built from 16 residues. Here the CDR3 reads CASSWPSGSSYNEQFF. The CDR3 region has the DNA TGCGCCAGCAGCTGGCCTAGCGGGAGCTCCTACAATGAGCAGTTCTTC.

This chain connects TRBV6-5 to TRBJ2-7; TRBD2 matches at 7 bases. The V and J ends lost 4 bases and 4 bases, in that order; junction bases with no gene match: 7. The CDR3 is 14 amino acids. The germline gives CDR1 MNHEY, CDR2 SVGAGI. The CDR3 sequence is CASSLGGAWYEQYF. The DNA for the CDR3 is TGTGCCAGCAGTTTGGGAGGGGCATGGTACGAGCAGTACTTC.

In this sample, this clonotype turned up many times. This sequence joins TRBV10-3 and TRBJ2-1, with a possible D match to TRBD2 (5 bases). The CDR3 has 11 amino acids. Germline values: CDR1 ENHRY, CDR2 SYGVKD. The germline V and J ends were trimmed by 7 bases and 10 bases, with 11 bases remaining between them. The CDR3: CAIKVPGEQFF. CDR3 sequence (DNA): TGTGCCATCAAAGTGCCGGGAGAGCAGTTCTTC.

The V gene is TRBV4-2, the J gene TRBJ2-7, with 7 bases identical to TRBD2. The CDR3 runs to 17 residues. V lost 0 bases, J lost 3 bases, and 11 bases stayed unmatched. Per the germline V gene, CDR1 is LGHNA and CDR2 is YNFKEQ. CDR3 sequence: CASSQDSTGAGYYEQYF. In nucleotides, the CDR3 is TGTGCCAGCAGCCAAGATTCTACGGGAGCGGGGTACTACGAGCAGTACTTC.

The V call is TRBV28, the J call TRBJ2-2; no definite D call. Germline assignment: CDR1 MDHEN and CDR2 SYDVKM. The germline V and J ends were trimmed by 2 bases and 4 bases, with 5 bases remaining between them. The CDR3 is 13 amino acids. CDR3 DNA sequence: TGTGCCAGCAGTTTAGAAACCACCGGGGAGCTGTTTTTT. Encoded protein: CASSLETTGELFF. The full variable domain, with the rest looked up from reference TRBV28 and TRBJ2-2, is DVKVTQSSRYLVKRTGEKVFLECVQDMDHENMFWYRQDPGLGLRLIYFSYDVKMKEKGDIPEGYSVSREKKERFSLILESASTNQTSMYLCASSLETTGELFFGEGSRLTVL.

The chain combines TRBV5-1 with TRBJ2-5; D ambiguous. The CDR3 runs 15 residues. From germline, CDR1 is SGHRS and CDR2 YFSETQ. Trimming removed 6 bases from V and 1 base from J, with 16 bases in between. The CDR3 DNA is TGCGCCAGCAAGCCGACGGTGGTGACCCAAGAGACCCAGTACTTC. Its protein product is CASKPTVVTQETQYF.

The chain combines TRBV20-1 with TRBJ2-3; 7 nucleotides match TRBD2. CDR3 length: 14 amino acids. V trimming: 3 bases; J trimming: 4 bases; junction bases outside the gene matches: 7. The V gene's germline CDR1 is DFQATT and CDR2 SNEGSKA (reference sequence). CDR3 loop: CSASERGGPDTQYF. The CDR3 DNA sequence: TGCAGTGCTAGCGAGCGGGGAGGGCCAGATACGCAGTATTTT.

The genes are TRBV5-6 and TRBJ2-4; D assignment may be TRBD1 or TRBD2 (5 bases each). In germline, CDR1 is SGHDT, CDR2 YYEEEE. V was cut by 4 bases and J by 8 bases, with 16 bases left in between. The CDR3 is 14 amino acids. In DNA, the CDR3 is TGTGCCAGCAGCCAGGAAAAAGTGGGGGACATTCAGTACTTC. Encoded protein: CASSQEKVGDIQYF.

The chain employs TRBV12-3 or TRBV12-4 and TRBJ2-2, with 13 nucleotides matching TRBD2. V dropped 5 bases and J dropped 5; count of bases not matched to a gene: 8. The CDR3 is made up of 17 amino acids. The CDR3 nucleotides are TGTGCCAGCAGTCATGGACTAGCGGGAGTAAGGACCGGGGAGCTGTTTTTT. Residues: CASSHGLAGVRTGELFF.